This T cell receptor (beta chain) emerged from a study of graft-versus-host responses after intestinal transplantation. TCRdb keeps only in-frame clones here, not all; method: immunoSEQ multiplex PCR. Here the sample spans more than 70,000 clones, approximately 87% being singletons. On this clone: The antigen is undetermined.

The receptor's source is a human donor who received an intestinal transplant. Sequences were derived from unstimulated CD4+ T cells sorted from spleen or lymph node cells, sampled before intestinal transplant.

CDR3 nucleotide sequence: TGTGCCAGCAGCGAGAGGGGCAGGGGGTACAATGAGCAGTTCTTC. It encodes CASSERGRGYNEQFF. The chain is built from TRBV9 and TRBJ2-1, with TRBD1 matching over 7 bases. Germline-derived CDR1 and CDR2 are SGDLS and YYNGEE. This CDR3 contains 15 residues. V lost 3 bases, J lost 4 bases, and 7 bases stayed unmatched.